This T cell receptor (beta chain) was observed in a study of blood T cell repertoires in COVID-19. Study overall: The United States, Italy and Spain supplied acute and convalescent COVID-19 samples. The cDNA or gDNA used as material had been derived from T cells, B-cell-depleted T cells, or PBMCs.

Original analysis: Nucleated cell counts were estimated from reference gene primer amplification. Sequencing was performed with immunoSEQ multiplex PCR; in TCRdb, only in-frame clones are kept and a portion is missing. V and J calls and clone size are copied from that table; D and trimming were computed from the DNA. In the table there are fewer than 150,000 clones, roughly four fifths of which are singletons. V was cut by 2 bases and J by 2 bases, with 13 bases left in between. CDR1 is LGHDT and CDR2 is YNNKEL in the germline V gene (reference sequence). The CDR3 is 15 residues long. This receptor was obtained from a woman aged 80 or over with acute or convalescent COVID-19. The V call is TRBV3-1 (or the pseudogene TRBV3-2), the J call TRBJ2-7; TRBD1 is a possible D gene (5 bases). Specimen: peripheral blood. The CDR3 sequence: CASSQLPDTAYEQYF. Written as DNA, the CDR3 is TGTGCCAGCAGCCAACTACCGGACACCGCCTACGAGCAGTACTTC.